This T cell receptor (beta chain) was captured by sequencing in a study of T cells generated in artificial thymic organoids (dated by TCRdb to 2016 to 2017). Some background on the complete study: The TCR alpha and beta CDR3 repertoires of CD8 single positive T cells derived from in vitro artificial thymic organoids were compared with those of thymic and peripheral blood naive CD8 T cells. Displayed repertoire sequencing data were described as representative of three independent experiments. Findings and caveats that apply to the study as a whole: CD8 single positive T cells derived from organoids showed physiological TCR clonotype diversity comparable to the diversity seen in thymic and blood naive CD8 T cells. Organoid-derived T cells showed no skewing in Valpha or Vbeta usage, which argues against dominance of unconventional lineages or clonal expansions.

According to the germline V gene, CDR1 reads SNHLY and CDR2 reads FYNNEI. The CDR3 contains 15 residues, cysteine and phenylalanine counted. Just CDR3 DNA is preserved here, 45 bases in frame from base 1. V is cut by 7 bases and J by 1 base, and the space between the germline ends is 15 bases. This clonotype registers as medium-sized (0.01 to 0.1%) within its sample. Its recognized antigen is unknown. No much larger clone exists at a distance of one base, and base qualities are not known. To build artificial thymic organoids, human HSPCs were aggregated with MS5 murine stromal cells transduced with human DLL1, and the aggregates were cultured at an air-liquid interface. Hematopoietic stem and progenitor cells that were CD34+CD3-, FACS-purified and depleted of residual T cells served as the seed cells for the organoids. The organoids were grown in serum-free RB27 medium, which consisted of RPMI 1640 supplemented with B27, FLT3L, IL-7 and ascorbic acid. Prior to RNA extraction, CD3+TCRalphabeta+CD8 single positive T cells from organoids and thymus were isolated by FACS sorting. For each sample, the RNeasy Micro kit was used to purify total RNA from about 40,000 to 200,000 sorted cells, and RNA quality was checked on an Agilent RNA 6000 Nano chip.

Separate semi-nested PCR amplifications were run for the TCRalpha and TCRbeta libraries, using Advantage 2 and reverse primers located in the TRAC or TRBC constant regions. First-strand cDNA synthesis used between about 3.5 and 500 ng of total RNA. TCR cDNA libraries were generated by 5'-RACE using the SMARTer PCR cDNA Synthesis kit, with a poly-dT primer employed for first-strand synthesis. Sample-specific 5-nucleotide barcodes were carried by the semi-nested constant-region reverse primers, and the resulting products were cleaned using the Zymo DNA Clean and Concentrator-5 kit. Up to ten barcoded samples were pooled, ligated to Illumina adaptors and sequenced as 2 x 150 bp paired-end reads on an Illumina MiSeq. The paper's data handling went like this. After demultiplexing, reads were aligned with BLAT to a custom library containing all human TRAV, TRAJ, TRBV, TRBD and TRBJ combinations from IMGT. The best BLAT hits were picked using pslCDnaFilter (-maxAligns=1, -ignoreIntrons), and custom Perl scripts were used to calculate clonotype frequencies. The public reads were run again by TCRdb, first through fastp at Q25 and then through MiXCR, and only productive beta chains were kept. Duplicate CDR3 protein sequences are folded into a single record with the most common DNA and genes. V and J calls and clone size were set by TCRdb, not the authors. This sample comprises about 8,400 distinct CDR3 sequences, roughly a quarter of them detected only once. The ten top clones hold about 3% of the sample.

Sequencing input: naive CD8+ T cells grown in artificial thymic organoids from cord blood stem and progenitor cells. Taken with the paper, the label for cell subset or site translates to: CD3+TCRalphabeta+CD8SP T cells; for blood, CD45RO-CCR7+ naive CD8+ T cells. The rearranged segments are TRBV2 and TRBJ2-3; TRBD1 is a weak D gene call, 6 bases matching. The TCR sequence derives from a human donor who gave cord blood stem cells for thymic organoid culture, a cardiac surgery patient who gave postnatal thymus, or a blood donor (not recorded which). The CDR3 here reads CASTPQGSRTDTQYF. The sequenced DNA: TGTGCCAGCACCCCCCAGGGGAGCCGCACAGATACGCAGTATTTT.